Sequencing of this TCR beta chain was carried out in a study of identical twins. Each cDNA held unique molecular identifiers, and template switching gave it a universal primer site. TCRdb passed the 5' RACE reads through MiXCR, listing each CDR3 protein once. The data contain about 240,000 distinct CDR3 sequences, approximately 6.8% of them singletons. This clonotype was picked up many times. Its antigen is as yet unknown. Study-level points and caveats: Conclusions leaned on cross-sectional statistical analysis and did not track the same donors over time. Partly confounded zero-insertion analyses could result from invariant MAIT and iNKT cells.

The sample also formed part of further work on yellow fever vaccine responses in identical twins. From that paper: Reported findings indicate that twins' vaccine T cell responses seemed partially convergent, partially personalized.

The clonotype originates from a woman in her late teens or twenties in good health. The sample was CD8+ T cells sorted from blood.

The CDR3 nucleotides are TGTGCCAGCAGTTTCGGGGAGGGCTACACCTTC. It encodes CASSFGEGYTF. This sequence joins TRBV12-3 or TRBV12-4 and TRBJ1-2; D not resolved. The CDR3 length is 11 residues. Trimming pared 3 bases from V and 8 bases from J, leaving 7 bases between.